The table lists the clone carrying this T cell receptor (beta chain) with many counts. Its specificity is unknown. Individual cDNA molecules each received unique molecular identifiers attached to them. TCRdb fed the 5' RACE reads into MiXCR, producing one record per CDR3 protein. Of some 70,000 distinct CDR3 sequences in the sample, 12% are singletons; the top ten hold about 3.9%. The CDR3 totals 15 residues. The V gene lost 3 bases and the J gene lost 3 bases, with 12 bases spanning the gap. Germline loops: CDR1 DFQATT, CDR2 SNEGSKA (reference sequence). This sample was taken from a study of early T cells in non-severe SARS-CoV-2 infection. Background on the study: Unpaired chains resulted from sequencing bulk RNA of unsorted whole blood.

Regarding the study as a whole: Reliance on VDJdb matching favored anti-spike CD8 responses; private and CD4 specificities were missed.

Source material: whole blood. The chain uses TRBV20-1 and TRBJ2-6; no clear D gene. The sequence was collected from an adult who was a healthcare worker with PCR-confirmed SARS-CoV-2 infection or an uninfected control (not recorded which). In DNA, the CDR3 is TGCAGTGCTAGGAACTTAGCCGGTGGGGCCAACGTCCTGACTTTC. Protein sequence: CSARNLAGGANVLTF.